These T cell receptor beta chains were read from a single sample in a study of blood T cell repertoires in COVID-19. Only in-frame clones appear in the TCRdb table, and some are missing; sequencing was by immunoSEQ multiplex PCR. This table has about 520,000 clones, 70% to 90% appearing once. Material: peripheral blood. These receptors originate from a human donor in a cohort sampled during active COVID-19. The conserved cysteine and the conserved F or W are not part of the CDR3 here.

>TRBJ1-2|TRBV6-2/TRBV6-3
ASSYNRGIYGYT
>TRBJ1-2|TRBV7-9
ASSTEQGAFDGYT
>TRBJ1-3|TRBV7-2
ASSPQGATGNTIY
>TRBJ1-5|TRBV7-9
ASSPPGQGKDNQPQH
>TRBJ2-7|TRBV2
ASVGQGKGQY
>TRBJ1-3|TRBV5-4
ASRGGPGNTIY
>TRBJ1-1|TRBV11-2
ASSSGTATEAF
>TRBJ2-1|TRBV5-1
ASSLAGDISYNEQF
>TRBJ2-1|TRBV28
ASTLGLAGNNEQF
>TRBJ2-4|TRBV19
ASSISGLALQY